These 29 T cell receptor beta chains originate from one sample sequenced in a study of a mutant IDH1 vaccine in newly diagnosed glioma. These receptors' targets are unknown. The data were produced by immunoSEQ multiplex PCR, yet TCRdb's version contains in-frame clones alone and is incomplete. Among roughly 64,000 clones listed, 60% to 75% were seen once. The time point was: week 35, safety follow-up. Each vaccine dose was 300 ug of mutant IDH1 20-mer peptide, with topical imiquimod. The sequencing here drew on PBMCs, taken from a glioma patient whose treatment included an IDH1 peptide vaccine. Receptors were obtained from a man aged 45 to 65 with glioma.

The DNA for the CDR3 is TGCGCCAGCAGCCAAAGAGGCTCTGGGGCCAACGTCCTGACTTTC. It yields the protein CASSQRGSGANVLTF. The chain employs TRBV4-3 and TRBJ2-6; no reliable D call. V shed 2 bases and J shed 0 bases, with 5 bases lying between them. CDR1 and CDR2 from the germline V gene are LGHNA and YSLEER. CDR3 length: 15 amino acids.

The V call is TRBV29-1, the J call TRBJ2-2; no definite D call. Trimming shortened V by 3 bases and J by 3 bases, and 8 bases separated the two germline ends. The CDR3 totals 13 residues. Germline CDR1 is SQVTM and CDR2 is ANQGSEA. The DNA for the CDR3 is TGCAGCGTTGATTTACAAGACACCGGGGAGCTGTTTTTT. Amino acids: CSVDLQDTGELFF.

The V and J genes are TRBV6-6 and TRBJ2-5; D perhaps matches TRBD1 (6 bases). This CDR3 is 14 amino acids long. Germline CDR1 MNHNY, CDR2 SVGAGI (reference sequence). Deletions cut 0 bases from V and 5 bases from J, with 10 bases between. CDR3 sequence: CASSYSNREETQYF. The CDR3 coding sequence is TGTGCCAGCAGTTACTCGAACAGGGAGGAGACCCAGTACTTC.

This chain links TRBV29-1 with TRBJ1-1, with 9 bases matching TRBD1. V lost 1 base to trimming and J lost 7 bases; unmatched junction nucleotides: 7. The CDR3 runs 14 residues. CDR1 and CDR2 from the germline V gene are SQVTM and ANQGSEA. The CDR3 region is CSVEGTRDRDEAFF. CDR3 nucleotide sequence: TGCAGCGTTGAAGGGACCAGGGACAGGGATGAAGCTTTCTTT.

This clone was recorded a few times. V is TRBV6-5 and J is TRBJ2-2, with D possibly called TRBD1 or TRBD2 (5 bases each). Germline CDR1 is MNHEY and CDR2 is SVGAGI. V was trimmed by 10 bases and J by 1 base, leaving 10 bases between them. The CDR3 runs to 13 residues. CDR3 in amino acids: CAIRDGNTGELFF. For the CDR3, the DNA is TGTGCCATACGGGACGGGAACACCGGGGAGCTGTTTTTT.

The rearrangement links TRBV6-5 to TRBJ2-1; possible D gene TRBD2, 5 bases. Trimming removed 5 bases at V and 6 bases at J, with 14 bases between. The CDR3 extends over 14 amino acids. CDR1 is MNHEY, CDR2 SVGAGI, per germline. CDR3 protein: CASSRRARGNEQFF. For the CDR3, the DNA is TGTGCCAGCAGTCGAAGGGCTCGGGGCAATGAGCAGTTCTTC.

The chain joins TRBV2 to TRBJ1-6; D is unclear. This CDR3 has 14 residues. Trimming left V 6 bases short and J 7 bases short, with 13 bases between. CDR1 is SNHLY, CDR2 FYNNEI, per germline. The CDR3 protein is CASSSVSGNSPLHF. CDR3 in DNA: TGTGCCAGCAGCTCCGTCTCGGGAAATTCACCCCTCCACTTT.

The chain joins TRBV7-3 to TRBJ1-1, with TRBD1 matching over 7 bases. The germline gives CDR1 SGHTA, CDR2 FQGTGA. Trimming removed 5 bases from V and 4 bases from J; junction bases left unmatched: 7. CDR3 length equals 14 residues. The CDR3 nucleotides read TGTGCCAGCAGCCTACAGGGGTTTGGCACTGAAGCTTTCTTT. It encodes CASSLQGFGTEAFF.

There are a few counts of this clone. The V and J genes are TRBV27 and TRBJ2-5; D gene ambiguous. With the DNA end fitting TRBJ2-7 better, the J assignment may be wrong. The germline V gene has CDR1 MNHEY and CDR2 SMNVEV (reference sequence). CDR3 length: 11 residues. The CDR3 DNA follows: TGTGCCAGCAGTTTCTACTACGAGCAGTACTTC. It translates to CASSFYYEQYF.

This clone was counted only a few times. The chain combines TRBV4-2 with TRBJ2-1; 8 bases are a match to TRBD1. The CDR3 extends over 17 amino acids. Germline assignment: CDR1 LGHNA and CDR2 YNFKEQ. With 1 base clipped from V and 9 bases from J, the junction kept 14 bases outside the gene matches. The DNA for the CDR3 is TGTGCCAGCAGCCAAGCCCTCCGAGACAGGGGATCAGGTGAGCAGTTCTTC. Translating gives CASSQALRDRGSGEQFF.

The chain combines TRBV30 with TRBJ1-4; D possibly corresponds to TRBD1 (6 bases). Trimming left V 0 bases short and J 7 bases short, with 12 bases between. This CDR3 is built from 14 residues. Germline CDR1 GTSNPN, CDR2 SVGIG (reference sequence). In nucleotides, the CDR3 is TGTGCCTGGAGTGTCAGGGGAAGGGCTGAAAAACTGTTTTTT. Protein product: CAWSVRGRAEKLFF.

The chain carries TRBV7-2 and TRBJ2-5, with 7 bases fitting TRBD2. CDR3 length: 15 amino acids. Trimming cost V 5 bases and J 4 bases; bases outside gene matches: 10. The germline gives CDR1 SGHTA, CDR2 FQGNSA. CDR3 sequence (DNA): TGTGCCAGCAGCCCTGGGAAGGGAGGGCGAGAGACCCAGTACTTC. Amino acids: CASSPGKGGRETQYF.

This chain uses TRBV30 with TRBJ2-2; D is unclear. The CDR3 is 14 amino acids. From germline, CDR1 is GTSNPN and CDR2 SVGIG (reference sequence). V was clipped by 0 bases and J by 3 bases, with 8 bases between them. CDR3 DNA: TGTGCCTGGAGTGTACGTGCAGACACCGGGGAGCTGTTTTTT. The encoded protein is CAWSVRADTGELFF.

This chain uses TRBV29-1 with TRBJ2-1; D is uncertain. V lost 2 bases and J 6 bases, leaving 20 bases between the germline ends. CDR1 is SQVTM and CDR2 is ANQGSEA in the germline V gene. The CDR3 is 16 amino acids. DNA for the CDR3: TGCAGCGTTGAAACCTACCTACAGATGGCTGGCAATGAGCAGTTCTTC. The encoded protein is CSVETYLQMAGNEQFF.

The gene calls are TRBV5-1 and TRBJ2-1; D is uncertain. Germline CDR1 reads SGHRS; CDR2 reads YFSETQ. V shed 0 bases and J shed 5 bases, with 9 bases lying between them. The CDR3 is made up of 14 amino acids. Here the CDR3 reads CASSLARRNNEQFF. CDR3 DNA: TGCGCCAGCAGCTTGGCGAGGAGAAACAATGAGCAGTTCTTC.

This chain connects TRBV25-1 to TRBJ2-7; D is undetermined. V was trimmed by 5 bases and J by 2 bases, leaving 13 bases between them. Germline CDR1 is MGHDK and CDR2 is SYGVNS. The CDR3 length is 14 residues. The CDR3 is CASSLDGEAYEQYF. The CDR3 DNA is TGTGCCAGCAGTTTAGACGGAGAAGCCTACGAGCAGTACTTC.

The chain joins TRBV5-4 to TRBJ2-7, with 7 bases lining up with TRBD1. Germline loops: CDR1 SGHNT, CDR2 YYREEE (reference sequence). The CDR3 consists of 15 residues. The V segment lost 0 bases and the J segment 3 bases; nucleotides outside the gene matches: 6. The CDR3 DNA reads as TGTGCCAGCAGCTTGGTGACAGGGAAATACTACGAGCAGTACTTC. Translated: CASSLVTGKYYEQYF.

This chain connects TRBV5-1 to TRBJ2-3, with TRBD1 identical over 8 bases. This CDR3 is built from 16 residues. Germline assignment: CDR1 SGHRS and CDR2 YFSETQ. The V and J ends lost 4 bases and 1 base, in that order; junction bases with no gene match: 8. The CDR3 is CASSDPGGRGTDTQYF. The CDR3 DNA sequence: TGCGCCAGCAGCGACCCAGGGGGCCGGGGCACAGATACGCAGTATTTT.

The chain is built from TRBV30 and TRBJ1-5; D is undetermined. The CDR3 is 13 amino acids. Germline-derived CDR1 and CDR2 are GTSNPN and SVGIG (reference sequence). Between the trimmed V and J ends, which lost 0 bases and 3 bases, there was a span of 6 bases. The CDR3, as DNA: TGTGCCTGGAGTGTGGCCATCAATCAGCCCCAGCATTTT. It codes for CAWSVAINQPQHF.

The rearrangement links TRBV4-3 to TRBJ2-5; 8 bases align to TRBD2. After removal of 1 base from V and 5 bases from J, the junction contained 6 bases not matched to a gene. Per the germline V gene, CDR1 is LGHNA and CDR2 is YSLEER. CDR3 size: 15 residues. Here the CDR3 DNA reads TGCGCCAGCAGCCAAGGTAGCGGGGCCGGTGAGACCCAGTACTTC. It translates to CASSQGSGAGETQYF.

This sequence joins TRBV2 and TRBJ1-5; D uncertain. The ends were cut back, 4 bases at V and 9 bases at J, with 7 bases in the middle. The CDR3 is made up of 11 amino acids. Germline V lookup: CDR1 SNHLY, CDR2 FYNNEI. CDR3 amino acids: CASSGIGPQHF. The CDR3 DNA reads as TGTGCCAGCAGTGGGATTGGGCCCCAGCATTTT.

The rearrangement uses TRBV18 and TRBJ1-5; weak D call: TRBD1 (5 bases). Germline V lookup: CDR1 KGHSH, CDR2 LQKENI. The CDR3 covers 14 residues. The V end was cut by 6 bases, the J end by 1 base, with 10 bases between. CDR3 in amino acids: CASSYRDSNQPQHF. DNA for the CDR3: TGTGCCAGCTCCTACCGGGACAGCAATCAGCCCCAGCATTTT. Filled out from reference TRBV18 and TRBJ1-5, the complete variable domain reads NAGVMQNPRHLVRRRGQEARLRCSPMKGHSHVYWYRQLPEEGLKFMVYLQKENIIDESGMPKERFSAEFPKEGPSILRIQQVVRGDSAAYFCASSYRDSNQPQHFGDGTRLSIL.

This clone appeared once. CDR3 bases: TGTGCCTGGAGTGTAAACCTCAGCTATGGCTACACCTTC. This translates into CAWSVNLSYGYTF. V gene TRBV30 combines with J gene TRBJ1-2; D is ambiguous. V lost 0 bases and J 4 bases, leaving 9 bases between the germline ends. CDR1 is GTSNPN and CDR2 is SVGIG in the germline V gene (reference sequence). The CDR3 has 13 amino acids.

The V call is TRBV6-6, the J call TRBJ1-5; D is uncertain. The germline V gene has CDR1 MNHNY and CDR2 SVGAGI (reference sequence). The V and J ends lost 2 bases and 9 bases respectively, with 11 bases between them. The CDR3 totals 13 residues. The CDR3 protein is CASSYPGPVPQHF. For the CDR3, the DNA is TGTGCCAGCAGTTACCCTGGACCCGTGCCCCAGCATTTT.

The CDR3 sequence: CASSLGSGEQTQYF. CDR3 coding DNA: TGCGCCAGCAGCTTGGGTTCAGGGGAACAGACCCAGTACTTC. The chain recombines TRBV5-1 with TRBJ2-5; D possibly corresponds to TRBD1 (6 bases). This CDR3 spans 14 amino acids. Germline CDR1 is SGHRS and CDR2 is YFSETQ. The ends were cut back, 0 bases at V and 6 bases at J, with 12 bases in the middle. The full variable domain, rest sourced from reference TRBV5-1 and TRBJ2-5, is KAGVTQTPRYLIKTRGQQVTLSCSPISGHRSVSWYQQTPGQGLQFLFEYFSETQRNKGNFPGRFSGRQFSNSRSEMNVSTLELGDSALYLCASSLGSGEQTQYFGPGTRLLVL.

This clone was seen a single time. This CDR3 is CASRPGTQVVTGELFF. The DNA for the CDR3 is TGTGCCAGCAGGCCCGGGACCCAAGTCGTGACCGGGGAGCTGTTTTTT. The V gene is TRBV5-5, the J gene TRBJ2-2; perhaps D is TRBD1 or TRBD2 (5 bases each). The CDR3 spans 16 residues. Between the trimmed V and J ends, which lost 5 bases and 5 bases, there was a span of 19 bases. Per germline, CDR1 SGHKS and CDR2 YYEKEE (reference sequence).

The CDR3 spells CASSRTGRTGELFF. CDR3 DNA sequence: TGTGCCAGCAGTCGGACGGGACGAACCGGGGAGCTGTTTTTT. The rearrangement uses TRBV6-5 and TRBJ2-2; D possibly matches TRBD1 or TRBD2 (5 bases each). The germline CDR1 and CDR2 sequences are MNHEY and SVGAGI. The CDR3 is 14 residues long. V lost 5 bases and J 5 bases, leaving 12 bases between the germline ends.

CDR3 coding DNA: TGTGCCAGCAGCTTGAGAAGCGGGGTTGGGAACACCGGGGAGCTGTTTTTT. Residues: CASSLRSGVGNTGELFF. This chain connects TRBV5-4 to TRBJ2-2, with TRBD2 matching 7 bases. The CDR3 totals 17 residues. V dropped 1 base and J dropped 1; count of bases not matched to a gene: 7. CDR1 SGHNT and CDR2 YYREEE come from the germline V gene (reference sequence). The whole variable domain, remainder taken from reference TRBV5-4 and TRBJ2-2, is ETGVTQSPTHLIKTRGQQVTLRCSSQSGHNTVSWYQQALGQGPQFIFQYYREEENGRGNFPPRFSGLQFPNYSSELNVNALELDDSALYLCASSLRSGVGNTGELFFGEGSRLTVL.

The sample holds one count of this clone. V and J are TRBV6-5 and TRBJ2-5, with D possibly matching TRBD1 (6 bases). The CDR3 length is 15 residues. The V and J ends lost 0 bases and 1 base respectively, with 9 bases between them. Looked up from germline, CDR1 is MNHEY and CDR2 is SVGAGI. The CDR3 region is CASSYSGQTQETQYF. The DNA of the CDR3 is TGTGCCAGCAGTTACTCCGGACAGACCCAAGAGACCCAGTACTTC.